This T cell receptor beta chain was captured in a study of OX40 agonist ivuxolimab in advanced cancers. The CDR3 contains 14 residues. Trimming cost V 0 bases and J 2 bases, with 7 bases left between them. The germline CDR1 and CDR2 sequences are MNHEY and SVGAGI. The protocol was immunoSEQ multiplex PCR, while the TCRdb copy is restricted to in-frame clones and leaves out a portion. The repertoire holds under 20,000 clones, with around 77% as singletons. The material was CD4+ or CD8+ T cells sorted from blood, obtained in a trial of the OX40 agonist ivuxolimab. V usage is TRBV6-5 and J usage is TRBJ1-2; TRBD1 might be the D (5 bases). The receptor was derived from an adult with an advanced solid tumor such as melanoma, head and neck, liver or kidney cancer. The CDR3 loop is CASSYSAGNYGYTF. CDR3 bases: TGTGCCAGCAGTTACTCGGCAGGGAACTATGGCTACACCTTC.